These T cell receptor beta chains were read from a single sample in a study of cytomegalovirus exposure and HLA in healthy donors. Here immunoSEQ multiplex PCR was the method, and the copy in TCRdb shows in-frame clones only, minus some. Among 160,000 or so clones listed, roughly nine tenths were seen once. Material for sequencing was PBMCs. The receptors derive from a woman aged 25 to 45 in good health and CMV-seronegative. Each CDR3 is given with its conserved first and last residue. The D gene is left open where the match is weak.

D | V | CDR3
TRBD1 | TRBV7-8 | CASSPRTGTGASHEQYF
- | TRBV27 | CASSWNEGTEAFF
TRBD1 | TRBV30 | CAWRKGQGATNEKLFF
- | TRBV7-6 | CASSLAVGDEQYF
TRBD1 | TRBV11-2 | CASSLVGGTGFIEQFF
TRBD1 | TRBV7-9 | CASTISGTGGGEQYF
- | TRBV5-1 | CASSLLGGGGSYNEQFF
- | TRBV27 | CASRPGVRGNPQETQYF
- | TRBV19 | CASSISREGWQYF
- | TRBV14 | CASSQDRVHYGYTF
- | TRBV5-6 | CASSRQSSGNTIYF
TRBD1 | TRBV6-1 | CASTRDRAYGYTF
- | TRBV21-1 | CASSPPQRSLETQYF